What follows is one T cell receptor (beta chain) and its context. Which antigen it targets is not known. No base-level quality is on record; no much larger clone is a single base apart. Whole blood was collected in K2EDTA tubes by collaborating institutions according to the institutions' own protocols. Collaborator samples were shipped for TCRbeta analysis as frozen whole blood, isolated PBMCs, or DNA extracted from either sample type. The data are from a study of blood T cell repertoires in COVID-19 (dated by TCRdb to 2019 to 2021). General notes on the study: Collaborator samples came from the United States, Italy and Spain and covered acute and convalescent phases of COVID-19. The prospective study material was composed of cDNA or gDNA derived from T cells, B-cell-depleted T cells, or PBMCs. Deeply sampled blood TCRbeta repertoires from subjects exposed to, actively infected with, or recovered from COVID-19 were included in the dataset. The repertoires were released in a freely available public database meant as a resource for research on the immune response to SARS-CoV-2. The samples were drawn from the first 160 participants of the ongoing ImmuneRACE study and from over a thousand subjects provided by 6 global collaborators. Sample metadata almost always included a de-identified subject ID, COVID-19 status, age in years and sex. Where HLA class I and class II types were available, the types were taken from metadata supplied by the sample provider, not from assay-based typing. Summary of the overall study and its limitations: The quantity of clinical and demographic metadata differed by source and by participant and was supplied without curation.

The germline V gene gives CDR1 as ENHRY and CDR2 as SYGVKD. After removal of 3 bases from V and 0 bases from J, the junction retains 13 bases not matched to a gene. The cysteine opens and the phenylalanine closes a CDR3 of 19 amino acids. The entry retains the CDR3 DNA only, 57 bases that are in frame from base 1. TCRbeta CDR3 regions were amplified from genomic DNA by means of the immunoSEQ Assay, a bias-controlled multiplex PCR. Per the authors' processing: Within the assay, amplification of reference gene primers was used to estimate how many nucleated cells each sample contained. Sequence reads were collapsed and filtered to measure the absolute abundance of every unique TCRbeta CDR3 rearrangement. For each sample, productive Simpson clonality was calculated as the square root of Simpson's diversity index across productive rearrangements. TCRdb stores this immuneACCESS table with in-frame sequences only. Part of the clones is absent; in the studies checked, under half of the shortfall reflects unresolved V genes, and no reason is known for the rest. The V and J calls and clone size come from that table; D and trimming were worked out from the DNA. The sample has 150,000 to 200,000 clones on record, over 60% of them singletons. The ten most abundant clones make up about 28% of the sample.

Sequencing input: peripheral blood. The receptor's source is a woman in her 70s with acute or convalescent COVID-19. The chain couples TRBV10-3 to TRBJ1-4; the junction holds 7 bases that match TRBD1. The DNA reads TGTGCCATCAGTGACCTGGACAGACGACAGGGCGCAACTAATGAAAAACTGTTTTTT. It specifies CAISDLDRRQGATNEKLFF.